What follows are 28 T cell receptor beta chains derived from one specimen sequenced in a study of molecular identifiers for immune sequencing clone quantification. TCRdb reanalysed the PCR reads using MiXCR and keeps one entry per CDR3 protein. The sample contains about 300,000 distinct CDR3 sequences, about 20% of which appear only once. Material: naive CD8+ T cells from blood, with Jurkat cell RNA spiked in. Indicated subset: FACS-sorted CD8+CD4-CCR7+CD45RA+ naive T cells. The receptors were gathered from a human donor in good health. Some libraries in this study had Jurkat cell RNA spiked in.

Remarks on this clonotype: A read error may explain this, as a much larger clone is one base away. The chain recombines TRBV12-3 or TRBV12-4 with TRBJ2-3; D might be TRBD1 (5 bases). The CDR3 loop spans 13 amino acids. In DNA form, the CDR3 reads TGTGCCAGCACCCCAGGGCACGGAGATGCGCAGTATTTT. Residues: CASTPGHGDAQYF.

This clonotype was observed at least ten times. An end of the junction differs from the germline gene, which may be a read error. This chain connects TRBV13 to TRBJ1-1, with D possibly TRBD1 on 6 matching bases. CDR1 PRHDT and CDR2 FYEKMQ come from the germline V gene (reference sequence). This CDR3 has 16 amino acids. The CDR3 bases are TGTGCCAGCAGCCTAGGGGGGGGGTCCCCGAGGGCTGAAGCTTTCTTT. This gives the protein CASSLGGGSPRAEAFF.

This clonotype came up many times. V usage is TRBV19 and J usage is TRBJ2-1; D unclear. From germline, CDR1 is LNHDA and CDR2 SQIVND (reference sequence). Trimming stripped 3 bases from V and 0 bases from J, with 12 bases between. The CDR3 has 16 residues. The CDR3 DNA follows: TGTGCCAGTAGTATTCTTAGGCAGAGCTCCTACAATGAGCAGTTCTTC. Its protein product is CASSILRQSSYNEQFF.

At least ten counts were recorded for this clonotype. The chain combines TRBV7-8 with TRBJ2-3; D is uncertain. Germline-derived CDR1 and CDR2 are SGHVS and FQNEAQ. There are 14 residues in the CDR3. Trimming took 3 bases from V and 0 from J, leaving 7 bases between them. The CDR3 sequence: CASSLAASTDTQYF. The CDR3 region has the DNA TGTGCCAGCAGCTTGGCGGCTAGCACAGATACGCAGTATTTT.

The sample holds many counts of this clonotype. This chain joins TRBV7-6 and TRBJ1-5, with 12 bases that match TRBD1. Germline assignment: CDR1 SGHVS and CDR2 FNYEAQ. CDR3 length: 15 residues. Germline trimming cut 5 bases from V and 7 bases from J; bases unmatched to any gene: 6. The CDR3 here is CASSAGTGGGQPQHF. In nucleotides, the CDR3 is TGTGCCAGCAGCGCTGGGACAGGGGGCGGCCAGCCCCAGCATTTT. Full variable domain (rest looked up from reference TRBV7-6 and TRBJ1-5): GAGVSQSPRYKVTKRGQDVALRCDPISGHVSLYWYRQALGQGPEFLTYFNYEAQQDKSGLPNDRFSAERPEGSISTLTIQRTEQRDSAMYRCASSAGTGGGQPQHFGDGTRLSIL.

Of note for this clonotype: A much larger clonotype is one base distant, so this may be a read error. The chain is built from TRBV4-1 and TRBJ1-1; weak D call: TRBD1 (6 bases). The germline V gene has CDR1 MGHRA and CDR2 YSYEKL. There are 14 residues in the CDR3. Deletions cut 3 bases from V and 5 bases from J, with 13 bases between. The CDR3 DNA reads TGCGCCAGCAGCCATGGTTGGGGGCTGACTGAAGCTTTCTTT. It encodes CASSHGWGLTEAFF.

At least ten counts were recorded for this clonotype. The chain uses TRBV29-1 and TRBJ1-1; TRBD1 matches 8 bases. The germline gives CDR1 SQVTM, CDR2 ANQGSEA. With 3 bases clipped from V and 1 base from J, the junction kept 10 bases outside the gene matches. This CDR3 has 16 residues. CDR3 DNA: TGCAGCGTTGAGGGCGACAGGGGAGGCAGGAACACTGAAGCTTTCTTT. It encodes CSVEGDRGGRNTEAFF.

V usage is TRBV3-1 and J usage is TRBJ2-1, with D uncertain. The V gene lost 0 bases and the J gene lost 0 bases, with 9 bases spanning the gap. Germline V lookup: CDR1 LGHDT, CDR2 YNNKEL (reference sequence). CDR3 length equals 16 residues. This CDR3 reads CASSQDPWDSYNEQFF. The CDR3 nucleotides read TGTGCCAGCAGCCAAGACCCTTGGGACTCCTACAATGAGCAGTTCTTC.

This clonotype appeared many times. The chain carries TRBV6-2 or TRBV6-3 and TRBJ1-5; D is uncertain. Per germline, CDR1 MNHEY and CDR2 SVGEGT. The V and J ends lost 3 bases and 1 base respectively, with 7 bases between them. The CDR3 length is 14 residues. The CDR3 DNA reads TGTGCCAGCAGTTATAAAAGGAGCAATCAGCCCCAGCATTTT. Translated: CASSYKRSNQPQHF.

As for this clonotype: A read error is possible here, since a much larger clone lies one base away. The chain is built from TRBV3-1 and TRBJ1-6; D gene unclear. The germline V gene has CDR1 LGHDT and CDR2 YNNKEL (reference sequence). This CDR3 is 14 amino acids long. The CDR3 loop is CASSQDSSYSPPHF. In DNA, the CDR3 is TGTGCCAGCAGCCAAGATTCGTCCTATTCACCCCCCCACTTT.

On this clonotype: One end of the junction is discordant with germline, which a read error may explain. This rearrangement joins TRBV14 to TRBJ1-4; D might be TRBD1 (6 bases). The CDR3 runs 17 residues. CDR1 is SGHDN, CDR2 FVKESK, per germline. CDR3 sequence: CASSQTPWGGAAERLFF. In nucleotides, the CDR3 is TGTGCCAGCAGCCAAACCCCCTGGGGGGGCGCGGCTGAAAGACTGTTTTTT.

V usage is TRBV11-2 and J usage is TRBJ2-5; 7 nucleotides align to TRBD2. V trimming: 5 bases; J trimming: 1 base; junction bases outside the gene matches: 13. This CDR3 region has 17 residues. In germline, CDR1 is SGHAT, CDR2 FQNNGV. The CDR3 region is CASSAALAWGLQETQYF. CDR3 in DNA: TGTGCCAGCAGCGCCGCACTAGCGTGGGGCCTCCAAGAGACCCAGTACTTC.

Notes on this clonotype: A much larger clone differs by one base, so this may be a read error. This sequence joins TRBV6-2 or TRBV6-3 and TRBJ2-6, with D unresolved. The CDR3 runs 16 residues. The V end lost 4 bases, the J end lost 0 bases, and 10 bases lay between the germline ends. Germline V gene lookup returns CDR1 MNHEY and CDR2 SVGEGT. CDR3 region: CASSCTQISGANVLTF. In DNA form, the CDR3 reads TGTGCCAGCAGTTGCACGCAGATCTCTGGGGCCAACGTCCTGACTTTC.

On this clonotype itself: This sequence may be a read error, since a much larger clone differs from it by one base. The gene calls are TRBV7-9 and TRBJ2-7, with TRBD1 matching over 8 bases. Germline V gives CDR1 SEHNR, CDR2 FQNEAQ (reference sequence). The CDR3 spans 15 residues. With V trimmed by 1 base and J by 6 bases, 8 bases remained unmatched. The CDR3 DNA reads as TGTGCCAGCAGCTTAGTCCTGGGACAGGTCGGCGAGCAGTACTTC. Translating it yields CASSLVLGQVGEQYF.

On this clonotype itself: A much larger clonotype is one base distant, so this may be a read error. A read error is likely, as this CDR3 ends without the conserved phenylalanine or tryptophan. CDR3 sequence (DNA): TGCGCCAGCAGCCTAGACAGAAAGGGCATGGATACGCAGTATCTT. It specifies CASSLDRKGMDTQYL. The chain employs TRBV4-3 and TRBJ2-3; D might be TRBD1 (5 bases). The germline V gene has CDR1 LGHNA and CDR2 YSLEER. This CDR3 is 15 amino acids long. Trimming cost V 4 bases and J 6 bases, with 17 bases left between them.

There are a few counts of this clonotype. V is TRBV29-1 and J is TRBJ2-7; TRBD2 aligns across 9 bases. V shed 0 bases, J shed 4 bases, and the junction held 13 bases outside the gene matches. The CDR3 loop spans 17 amino acids. CDR1 and CDR2 (germline): SQVTM, ANQGSEA. The DNA of the CDR3 is TGCAGCGTTGAAGACTCGGGACTAGCAAACGGGGGGTACGAGCAGTACTTC. This translates into CSVEDSGLANGGYEQYF.

As to this clonotype: This could be a read error, since a much larger clone is one nucleotide away. CDR3 nucleotide sequence: TGCGCCAGCAACCATTCTAGCGGGGGGGCCGGGGAGACCCAGTACTTC. The encoded protein is CASNHSSGGAGETQYF. The gene calls are TRBV4-3 and TRBJ2-5; TRBD2 matches 12 bases. Germline CDR1 reads LGHNA; CDR2 reads YSLEER. The J segment lost 5 bases and the V segment lost 7 bases, leaving 11 bases of the junction unmatched. The CDR3 has 16 amino acids.

The table lists this clonotype with many counts. The V call is TRBV30, the J call TRBJ2-1; unclear D gene. CDR3 length: 12 amino acids. CDR1 GTSNPN and CDR2 SVGIG come from the germline V gene (reference sequence). V shed 4 bases and J shed 6 bases, with 10 bases lying between them. The CDR3 here is CAWIGPVNEQFF. CDR3 in DNA: TGTGCCTGGATTGGGCCCGTCAATGAGCAGTTCTTC. Supplemented by reference TRBV30 and TRBJ2-1, the full variable domain reads SQTIHQWPATLVQPVGSPLSLECTVEGTSNPNLYWYRQAAGRGLQLLFYSVGIGQISSEVPQNLSASRPQDRQFILSSKKLLLSDSGFYLCAWIGPVNEQFFGPGTRLTVL.

The chain uses TRBV27 and TRBJ2-7; D is uncertain. The CDR3 length is 16 residues. Germline assignment: CDR1 MNHEY and CDR2 SMNVEV (reference sequence). Between the trimmed V and J ends, which lost 1 base and 3 bases, there was a span of 16 bases. DNA for the CDR3: TGTGCCAGCAGTTTATTTGGTGGGGTCGGCAGCTACGAGCAGTACTTC. This sequence encodes CASSLFGGVGSYEQYF.

The genes are TRBV11-2 and TRBJ2-1; D gene unclear. The DNA end is a closer match to TRBJ2-7, so the J assignment may be wrong. From germline, CDR1 is SGHAT and CDR2 FQNNGV. The length of the CDR3 is 13 residues. The CDR3 nucleotides are TGTGCCAGCAGCTTAGAACCGCAGGATGAGCAGTACTTC. The encoded protein is CASSLEPQDEQYF.

This clonotype was recorded at least ten times. The V and J genes are TRBV6-5 and TRBJ2-3; no clear D gene. CDR3 size: 12 residues. Trimming shortened V by 6 bases and J by 6 bases, and 10 bases separated the two germline ends. CDR1 and CDR2 (germline): MNHEY, SVGAGI. CDR3 sequence (DNA): TGTGCCAGCAGCCCTGGCTCGGATACGCAGTATTTT. Translation: CASSPGSDTQYF.

This clonotype was picked up many times. J is TRBJ2-2 and V is TRBV7-3, with D possibly being TRBD2 (6 bases). Trimming stripped 2 bases from V and 4 bases from J, with 14 bases between. CDR3 length equals 16 residues. Germline V CDR1 and CDR2: SGHTA, FQGTGA. This CDR3 reads CASSLQEGLSTGELFF. The CDR3 bases are TGTGCCAGCAGCTTACAGGAGGGACTTAGCACCGGGGAGCTGTTTTTT.

At least ten counts were recorded for this clonotype. The chain joins TRBV3-1 to TRBJ1-5, with a weak D call TRBD1 (5 bases). The CDR3 loop spans 13 amino acids. The germline V and J ends were trimmed by 1 base and 5 bases, with 6 bases remaining between them. The germline V gene encodes CDR1 LGHDT and CDR2 YNNKEL (reference sequence). The CDR3 is CASSQGGDQPQHF. DNA for the CDR3: TGTGCCAGCAGCCAAGGGGGCGATCAGCCCCAGCATTTT.

Many counts were recorded for this clonotype. The V and J genes are TRBV7-6 and TRBJ2-1, with 8 bases fitting TRBD2. CDR3 size: 19 residues. CDR1 SGHVS and CDR2 FNYEAQ come from the germline V gene. Trimming at V came to 5 bases and at J to 6 bases, leaving 21 bases not matched to a gene. CDR3 residues: CASSQSLASGFFLVNEQFF. The CDR3 coding sequence is TGTGCCAGCAGCCAATCACTTGCTAGCGGGTTTTTTCTAGTCAATGAGCAGTTCTTC.

Ten or more counts support this clonotype. The chain recombines TRBV5-1 with TRBJ2-3, with 8 nucleotides matching TRBD1. After removal of 0 bases from V and 2 bases from J, the junction contained 11 bases not matched to a gene. From germline, CDR1 is SGHRS and CDR2 YFSETQ. CDR3 size: 18 residues. The CDR3 DNA follows: TGCGCCAGCAGCTTGGATACCGGGACAGGACCACTCACAGATACGCAGTATTTT. This sequence encodes CASSLDTGTGPLTDTQYF.

At least ten counts were recorded for this clonotype. V usage is TRBV3-1 and J usage is TRBJ2-7; tentatively, D is TRBD2 (7 bases). The ends were cut back, 2 bases at V and 2 bases at J, with 13 bases in the middle. Germline CDR1 reads LGHDT; CDR2 reads YNNKEL (reference sequence). This CDR3 spans 15 amino acids. CDR3 protein: CASSQLPGGTYEQYF. The DNA for the CDR3 is TGTGCCAGCAGCCAATTGCCGGGGGGCACCTACGAGCAGTACTTC.

Concerning this clonotype itself: A read error may account for a junction end that differs from germline. The V gene is TRBV7-9, the J gene TRBJ2-4; D may be TRBD1 (5 bases). This CDR3 spans 15 amino acids. Per germline, CDR1 SEHNR and CDR2 FQNEAQ (reference sequence). The CDR3 sequence: CASSSTGVAKDIQYF. The DNA of the CDR3 is TGTGCCAGCAGCTCAACAGGAGTAGCCAAAGACATTCAGTACTTC.

Many counts were recorded for this clonotype. CDR3 residues: CASSTGTWTEAFF. Here the CDR3 DNA reads TGTGCCAGTAGTACCGGGACATGGACTGAAGCTTTCTTT. This chain uses TRBV19 with TRBJ1-1; a weak D match, TRBD1 (6 bases). CDR1 LNHDA and CDR2 SQIVND come from the germline V gene (reference sequence). V dropped 4 bases and J dropped 5 bases, with 11 bases sitting between them. CDR3 size: 13 residues. The variable domain in full, completed from reference TRBV19 and TRBJ1-1, reads DGGITQSPKYLFRKEGQNVTLSCEQNLNHDAMYWYRQDPGQGLRLIYYSQIVNDFQKGDIAEGYSVSREKKESFPLTVTSAQKNPTAFYLCASSTGTWTEAFFGQGTRLTVV.